What follows are 27 T cell receptor beta chains derived from one specimen sequenced in a study of blood T cell repertoires in COVID-19. The table came from immunoSEQ multiplex PCR; TCRdb's copy has only in-frame clones and leaves some out. The sample yields about 16,000 clones, roughly nine tenths seen once. Source material: peripheral blood. The receptors were sampled from an elderly woman with COVID-19, enrolled during active disease.

The chain couples TRBV28 to TRBJ2-7; 9 positions agree with TRBD1. This CDR3 is 15 amino acids long. Per germline, CDR1 MDHEN and CDR2 SYDVKM. V lost 5 bases to trimming and J lost 3 bases; unmatched junction nucleotides: 8. CDR3 sequence reads: CASSAQGAAIYEQYF. The CDR3, as DNA: TGTGCCAGCAGTGCACAGGGGGCCGCAATCTACGAGCAGTACTTC.

This clone appeared a few times. J is TRBJ2-1 and V is TRBV18; TRBD1 aligns across 9 bases. This CDR3 is 13 amino acids long. CDR1 is KGHSH and CDR2 is LQKENI in the germline V gene. V dropped 6 bases and J dropped 11; count of bases not matched to a gene: 8. CDR3: CASSQQQGAKQFF. The CDR3 DNA reads TGTGCCAGCTCGCAACAACAGGGGGCAAAGCAGTTCTTC.

The chain joins TRBV7-2 to TRBJ2-5; 8 bases map to TRBD1. The CDR3 totals 14 residues. The V segment lost 1 base and the J segment 7 bases; nucleotides outside the gene matches: 5. CDR1 and CDR2 (germline): SGHTA, FQGNSA. The CDR3 is CASSLDRGVGTQYF. Written as DNA, the CDR3 is TGTGCCAGCAGCTTAGACAGGGGGGTTGGGACCCAGTACTTC.

This chain links TRBV6-5 with TRBJ1-2, with D hard to call. Trimming left V 0 bases short and J 0 bases short, with 8 bases between. CDR3 length: 15 amino acids. The germline V gene encodes CDR1 MNHEY and CDR2 SVGAGI. The CDR3 here is CASSYSSGTNYGYTF. CDR3 in DNA: TGTGCCAGCAGTTACTCGAGCGGAACTAACTATGGCTACACCTTC.

This chain uses TRBV28 with TRBJ1-3; D gene unclear. Trimming removed 7 bases from V and 0 bases from J, with 10 bases in between. This CDR3 is built from 14 residues. The germline CDR1 and CDR2 sequences are MDHEN and SYDVKM. In nucleotides, the CDR3 is TGTGCCAGCACCCAACAGAGCTCTGGAAACACCATATATTTT. Translating it yields CASTQQSSGNTIYF.

This chain links TRBV6-2 or TRBV6-3 with TRBJ2-1, with TRBD2 matching over 10 bases. CDR3 length: 15 residues. Per the germline V gene, CDR1 is MNHEY and CDR2 is SVGEGT. J gave up 4 bases and V 6 bases, and 6 bases lay outside the gene matches. CDR3 bases: TGTGCCAGCAGCCCCGGGACTAGCGCATACAATGAGCAGTTCTTC. Protein product: CASSPGTSAYNEQFF.

The chain links TRBV11-2 to TRBJ1-4, with TRBD1 matching 8 bases. CDR1 SGHAT and CDR2 FQNNGV come from the germline V gene. V lost 5 bases and J lost 2; bases outside the gene matches: 7. CDR3 length equals 16 residues. This CDR3 is CASSVRGRITNEKLFF. The CDR3 nucleotides read TGTGCCAGCAGCGTCAGGGGGCGCATCACTAATGAAAAACTGTTTTTT.

The chain joins TRBV2 to TRBJ2-1; 11 bases are shared with TRBD2. Per germline, CDR1 SNHLY and CDR2 FYNNEI. There are 13 residues in the CDR3. Germline trimming cut 6 bases from V and 10 bases from J; bases unmatched to any gene: 5. The CDR3, as DNA: TGTGCCAGCAGCCCGACTAGCGGGGCCGAGCAGTTCTTC. Protein product: CASSPTSGAEQFF. Supplemented by reference TRBV2 and TRBJ2-1, the full variable domain reads EPEVTQTPSHQVTQMGQEVILRCVPISNHLYFYWYRQILGQKVEFLVSFYNNEISEKSEIFDDQFSVERPDGSNFTLKIRSTKLEDSAMYFCASSPTSGAEQFFGPGTRLTVL.

A few counts support this clone. V and J are TRBV11-1 and TRBJ2-7; tentatively, D is TRBD2 (6 bases). Germline lookup yields CDR1 SGHAT and CDR2 FQDESV (reference sequence). V lost 5 bases and J lost 3, with 14 bases in between. This CDR3 has 14 amino acids. This CDR3 is CASSLRGNYYEQYF. The CDR3 nucleotides read TGTGCCAGCAGCCTCCGGGGGAACTACTACGAGCAGTACTTC.

The rearrangement joins TRBV19 to TRBJ2-7; 7 nucleotides match TRBD2. CDR1 is LNHDA and CDR2 is SQIVND in the germline V gene (reference sequence). V lost 0 bases and J lost 1; bases outside the gene matches: 3. This CDR3 comprises 15 residues. In DNA, the CDR3 is TGTGCCAGTAGTATAGATCGGGAGGCTTCCTACGAGCAGTACTTC. Translating gives CASSIDREASYEQYF.

V gene TRBV24-1 combines with J gene TRBJ2-3; 7 positions match TRBD1. The CDR3 spans 15 residues. After removal of 6 bases from V and 0 bases from J, the junction contained 5 bases not matched to a gene. Germline V gene lookup returns CDR1 KGHDR and CDR2 SFDVKD. The chain's CDR3 is CATSSDRVSTDTQYF. In DNA form, the CDR3 reads TGTGCCACCAGTTCTGACAGGGTTAGCACAGATACGCAGTATTTT.

The J gene is TRBJ1-3, the V gene TRBV12-3 or TRBV12-4; 9 nucleotides line up with TRBD1. Trimming at V came to 4 bases and at J to 6 bases, leaving 1 base not matched to a gene. The CDR3 totals 13 residues. CDR3 residues: CASSWTGVNTIYF. The CDR3 nucleotides read TGTGCCAGCAGTTGGACAGGGGTAAACACCATATATTTT.

The J gene is TRBJ1-1, the V gene TRBV6-6; TRBD1 matches 7 bases. The junction had 5 bases not matched to a gene; V was cut back by 4 bases and J by 0 bases. The CDR3 loop spans 15 amino acids. The germline gives CDR1 MNHNY, CDR2 SVGAGI (reference sequence). This CDR3 is CASSFSGGLNTEAFF. In nucleotides, the CDR3 is TGTGCCAGCAGTTTCTCAGGGGGATTGAACACTGAAGCTTTCTTT.

The chain has TRBV5-6 and TRBJ1-5, with D possibly matching TRBD1 (5 bases). Trimming stripped 4 bases from V and 1 base from J, with 12 bases between. The CDR3 is made up of 15 amino acids. The germline gives CDR1 SGHDT, CDR2 YYEEEE. The CDR3 DNA sequence: TGTGCCAGCAGCCTCACCCAGGGCAGCAATCAGCCCCAGCATTTT. Translated: CASSLTQGSNQPQHF.

This rearrangement joins TRBV25-1 to TRBJ2-7; no clear D gene. Per the germline V gene, CDR1 is MGHDK and CDR2 is SYGVNS. Trimming shortened V by 2 bases and J by 12 bases, and 11 bases separated the two germline ends. The CDR3 length is 11 residues. CDR3 in DNA: TGTGCCAGCAGTGAAAAAGACTCTACGTACTTC. As protein: CASSEKDSTYF.

This clone was recorded once. The chain employs TRBV6-2 or TRBV6-3 and TRBJ1-5, with TRBD1 as a possible D gene (5 bases). Trimming pared 6 bases from V and 0 bases from J, leaving 12 bases between. CDR3 length: 15 amino acids. Looked up from germline, CDR1 is MNHEY and CDR2 is SVGEGT. The CDR3 protein is CASSDPRGSNQPQHF. For the CDR3, the DNA is TGTGCCAGCAGCGACCCTAGGGGTAGCAATCAGCCCCAGCATTTT.

This clone is a singleton in its sample. The chain employs TRBV18 and TRBJ1-2; a weak D match, TRBD1 (6 bases). V lost 1 base to trimming and J lost 2 bases, with 11 bases between them. The CDR3 loop spans 15 amino acids. Per germline, CDR1 KGHSH and CDR2 LQKENI. The chain's CDR3 is CASSPQQGRNYGYTF. Here the CDR3 DNA reads TGTGCCAGCTCACCACAGCAGGGGAGAAACTATGGCTACACCTTC.

J is TRBJ2-7 and V is TRBV2; D is uncertain. CDR1 SNHLY and CDR2 FYNNEI come from the germline V gene. The CDR3 spans 11 residues. The ends were cut back, 4 bases at V and 3 bases at J, with 4 bases in the middle. In nucleotides, the CDR3 is TGTGCCAGCAGTGCCTTCTACGAGCAGTACTTC. It yields the protein CASSAFYEQYF. The full variable domain, completed using reference TRBV2 and TRBJ2-7, is EPEVTQTPSHQVTQMGQEVILRCVPISNHLYFYWYRQILGQKVEFLVSFYNNEISEKSEIFDDQFSVERPDGSNFTLKIRSTKLEDSAMYFCASSAFYEQYFGPGTRLTVT.

The CDR3 protein is CASSHGGNSYEQYF. In DNA, the CDR3 is TGTGCCAGCAGCCACGGAGGCAACTCCTACGAGCAGTACTTC. The J gene is TRBJ2-7, the V gene TRBV4-2, with D possibly being TRBD2 (5 bases). Trimming shortened V by 3 bases and J by 0 bases, and 9 bases separated the two germline ends. Per the germline V gene, CDR1 is LGHNA and CDR2 is YNFKEQ. The CDR3 has 14 amino acids.

This clone was seen more than once but under ten times. V usage is TRBV5-4 and J usage is TRBJ2-7, with 7 bases identical to TRBD1. The CDR3 sequence is 14 residues long. Trimming cost V 4 bases and J 1 base; bases outside gene matches: 5. The germline CDR1 and CDR2 sequences are SGHNT and YYREEE (reference sequence). CDR3 loop: CASSAGQASYEQYF. The CDR3 nucleotides are TGTGCCAGCAGCGCCGGACAGGCGTCCTACGAGCAGTACTTC.

This sequence joins TRBV7-3 and TRBJ2-7, with TRBD2 matching over 7 bases. The trim removed 2 bases at V and 2 bases at J, leaving 6 bases unmatched. The CDR3 covers 15 residues. Germline loops: CDR1 SGHTA, CDR2 FQGTGA. CDR3 DNA sequence: TGTGCCAGCAGCTTAGGGGGAGGGTTGACCTACGAGCAGTACTTC. Translated, it gives CASSLGGGLTYEQYF.

The J gene is TRBJ1-5, the V gene TRBV5-8; weak D call: TRBD1 (6 bases). The CDR3 sequence is 17 residues long. The V end was cut by 4 bases, the J end by 0 bases, with 17 bases between. Germline V gene lookup returns CDR1 SGHTS and CDR2 YDEGEE. CDR3 protein: CASSLRGGLYSNQPQHF. CDR3 DNA: TGTGCCAGCAGCCTGCGTGGGGGCCTCTATAGCAATCAGCCCCAGCATTTT.

The rearrangement uses TRBV27 and TRBJ2-1; possible D gene TRBD2, 6 bases. CDR1 is MNHEY, CDR2 SMNVEV, per germline (reference sequence). CDR3 length: 15 residues. V was cut by 2 bases and J by 14 bases, with 22 bases left in between. CDR3 residues: CASSLKTGGLIWEFF. The CDR3 DNA reads as TGTGCCAGCAGTTTAAAAACAGGAGGGTTAATTTGGGAGTTCTTC.

The chain joins TRBV24-1 to TRBJ2-1; no reliable D call. Germline V lookup: CDR1 KGHDR, CDR2 SFDVKD. The CDR3 sequence is 15 residues long. The V gene lost 2 bases and the J gene lost 1 base, with 8 bases spanning the gap. CDR3: CATSDSRLSYNEQFF. The CDR3 region has the DNA TGTGCCACCAGTGATTCGCGGCTATCCTACAATGAGCAGTTCTTC.

This clone has a single count. This chain connects TRBV5-6 to TRBJ2-6; possible D gene TRBD1, 5 bases. The CDR3 consists of 19 residues. In germline, CDR1 is SGHDT, CDR2 YYEEEE. Trimming cost V 7 bases and J 0 bases, with 23 bases left between them. Here the CDR3 DNA reads TGTGCCAGCCGACCCCCCGAGGTACAGGTCAGCTCTGGGGCCAACGTCCTGACTTTC. Its protein is CASRPPEVQVSSGANVLTF.

The chain couples TRBV20-1 to TRBJ1-2; TRBD1 is a possible D gene (6 bases). The V gene lost 3 bases and the J gene lost 7 bases, with 12 bases spanning the gap. The germline CDR1 and CDR2 sequences are DFQATT and SNEGSKA (reference sequence). The CDR3 length is 12 residues. CDR3 region: CSASTGSFGYTF. As DNA, the CDR3 is TGCAGTGCTAGTACAGGGTCGTTTGGCTACACCTTC.

Here the CDR3 reads CASTRTGGTGELFF. Here the CDR3 DNA reads TGTGCCAGCACCCGGACAGGGGGAACCGGGGAGCTGTTTTTT. The chain is built from TRBV6-4 and TRBJ2-2; 10 nucleotides line up with TRBD1. Germline V lookup: CDR1 MRHNA, CDR2 SNTAGT. The ends lost 7 bases at V and 5 bases at J; junction bases unmatched: 4. This CDR3 spans 14 amino acids.